Following are 20 T cell receptor beta chains from one sample sequenced in a study of neoadjuvant anti-PD-1 for oral cavity cancer. Sequencing used immunoSEQ multiplex PCR; TCRdb keeps in-frame clones, though not all of them. In the table there are roughly 14,000 clones, under 75% of which are singletons. Stated time point: after neoadjuvant nivolumab, at surgical resection. The material sequenced was PBMCs, taken after nivolumab (anti-PD-1) treatment. These receptors all come from a person aged 40-85 years with oral cavity squamous cell carcinoma.

This chain joins TRBV27 and TRBJ1-2; perhaps TRBD1 as D (6 bases). CDR1 MNHEY and CDR2 SMNVEV come from the germline V gene (reference sequence). Trimming removed 2 bases at V and 6 bases at J, with 10 bases between. This CDR3 comprises 13 residues. For the CDR3, the DNA is TGTGCCAGCAGTTTAGCAGGGGCGAATGGCTACACCTTC. This translates into CASSLAGANGYTF.

This chain connects TRBV10-3 to TRBJ1-2; no definite D call. Germline values: CDR1 ENHRY, CDR2 SYGVKD. The CDR3 runs 14 residues. The ends were cut back, 6 bases at V and 1 base at J, with 12 bases in the middle. CDR3 coding DNA: TGTGCCATCAGGTTACAGCGTATTAACTATGGCTACACCTTC. Encoded protein: CAIRLQRINYGYTF.

The chain combines TRBV29-1 with TRBJ2-1; 7 bases fit TRBD1. CDR3 size: 14 residues. The junction had 11 bases not matched to a gene; V was cut back by 6 bases and J by 6 bases. CDR1 SQVTM and CDR2 ANQGSEA come from the germline V gene. CDR3 sequence: CSVATLAGGNEQFF. CDR3 coding DNA: TGCAGCGTGGCGACCCTAGCAGGGGGCAATGAGCAGTTCTTC.

In its sample, this clone was seen a few times. V and J are TRBV29-1 and TRBJ2-4, with 8 bases that match TRBD1. The V and J ends lost 6 bases and 3 bases, in that order; junction bases with no gene match: 13. This CDR3 is built from 16 residues. Germline V gene sequence: CDR1 SQVTM, CDR2 ANQGSEA. CDR3 bases: TGCAGCGTCCTCGGACAGGGAAAGCTGGTCAAAAACATTCAGTACTTC. It codes for CSVLGQGKLVKNIQYF.

In its sample, this clone was seen once. This rearrangement joins TRBV30 to TRBJ2-2; 9 positions match TRBD1. Per the germline V gene, CDR1 is GTSNPN and CDR2 is SVGIG (reference sequence). V gave up 3 bases and J gave up 1 base; unmatched junction bases: 0. The CDR3 consists of 14 residues. The CDR3 loop is CAWRGQGNTGELFF. For the CDR3, the DNA is TGTGCCTGGAGGGGACAGGGGAACACCGGGGAGCTGTTTTTT.

This chain uses TRBV30 with TRBJ2-5; D possibly matches TRBD1 or TRBD2 (5 bases each). Trimming cost V 2 bases and J 4 bases, with 20 bases left between them. The germline CDR1 and CDR2 sequences are GTSNPN and SVGIG (reference sequence). The length of the CDR3 is 16 residues. Here the CDR3 reads CAWSQTGGLSRETQYF. As DNA, the CDR3 is TGTGCCTGGAGTCAGACTGGGGGATTGAGTAGAGAGACCCAGTACTTC.

The chain uses TRBV4-1 and TRBJ1-6, with TRBD1 as a possible D gene (6 bases). The CDR3 contains 15 residues. Germline V gene lookup returns CDR1 MGHRA and CDR2 YSYEKL. V lost 4 bases to trimming and J lost 8 bases, with 15 bases between them. This CDR3 reads CASSPTGQSDSPLHF. In DNA form, the CDR3 reads TGCGCCAGCAGCCCTACCGGACAGTCGGATTCACCCCTCCACTTT.

The rearrangement uses TRBV5-1 and TRBJ2-5; D gene ambiguous. Per germline, CDR1 SGHRS and CDR2 YFSETQ. This CDR3 has 16 residues. V dropped 5 bases and J dropped 1 base, with 18 bases sitting between them. As DNA, the CDR3 is TGCGCCAGCAGTCCTACACCAACAGAATTCCAAGAGACCCAGTACTTC. This gives the protein CASSPTPTEFQETQYF.

The sample holds a few counts of this clone. The chain combines TRBV19 with TRBJ2-2, with D maybe TRBD1 (5 bases). Germline V gene data show CDR1 as LNHDA and CDR2 as SQIVND (reference sequence). The V and J ends lost 3 bases and 3 bases respectively, with 11 bases between them. The CDR3 covers 15 residues. Here the CDR3 DNA reads TGTGCCAGTAGTATTCTAGGGGTCGACACCGGGGAGCTGTTTTTT. This encodes CASSILGVDTGELFF.

The chain employs TRBV7-8 and TRBJ2-7; 8 bases agree with TRBD2. After removal of 4 bases from V and 4 bases from J, the junction contained 15 bases not matched to a gene. Looked up from germline, CDR1 is SGHVS and CDR2 is FQNEAQ. This CDR3 has 17 amino acids. CDR3 bases: TGTGCCAGCAGCTCGCGGGGCGGTAGCGGGAACGGATACGAGCAGTACTTC. This gives the protein CASSSRGGSGNGYEQYF.

The chain is built from TRBV5-4 and TRBJ2-1; the match to TRBD1 covers 10 bases. Looked up from germline, CDR1 is SGHNT and CDR2 is YYREEE (reference sequence). CDR3 length equals 16 residues. Trimming cost V 7 bases and J 8 bases; bases outside gene matches: 15. The CDR3 region is CASYGGGQGSKDEQFF. The CDR3 DNA reads as TGTGCCAGCTACGGGGGGGGACAGGGGAGTAAGGATGAGCAGTTCTTC.

The chain couples TRBV29-1 to TRBJ2-7, with D perhaps matching TRBD1 (6 bases). The V and J ends lost 6 bases and 3 bases respectively, with 15 bases between them. The length of the CDR3 is 13 residues. Germline V lookup: CDR1 SQVTM, CDR2 ANQGSEA. CDR3 in amino acids: CSVGSGQLYEQYF. In DNA form, the CDR3 reads TGCAGCGTCGGGTCTGGACAGCTCTACGAGCAGTACTTC.

The chain carries TRBV6-1 and TRBJ1-2; D call uncertain. CDR3 length equals 11 residues. Per the germline V gene, CDR1 is MNHNS and CDR2 is SASEGT. Trimming took off 3 bases at V and 11 bases at J, with 10 bases between the two ends. The CDR3 bases are TGTGCCAGCAGTGATGGGCCCGAGTACACCTTC. Its translation: CASSDGPEYTF.

V and J are TRBV19 and TRBJ2-5; D uncertain. V gave up 5 bases and J gave up 4 bases, with 17 bases separating them. The germline CDR1 and CDR2 sequences are LNHDA and SQIVND (reference sequence). The CDR3 extends over 15 amino acids. The CDR3 DNA is TGTGCCAGTAGTCTTTGGTCTGGCGGCGGAGAGACCCAGTACTTC. It encodes CASSLWSGGGETQYF.

The V call is TRBV4-1, the J call TRBJ2-1; TRBD1 agrees at 10 bases. With 4 bases clipped from V and 7 bases from J, the junction kept 16 bases outside the gene matches. The CDR3 is made up of 18 amino acids. Looked up from germline, CDR1 is MGHRA and CDR2 is YSYEKL. The CDR3, as DNA: TGCGCCAGCAGCCTCCGGGGGAAGACAGGGGGCGCGTCGAATGAGCAGTTCTTC. Its protein is CASSLRGKTGGASNEQFF.

V is TRBV11-1 and J is TRBJ1-4; the D is unclear. CDR1 is SGHAT, CDR2 FQDESV, per germline (reference sequence). V lost 5 bases and J lost 8, with 9 bases in between. This CDR3 comprises 12 residues. The CDR3 region is CASSRHGEKLFF. CDR3 coding DNA: TGTGCCAGCAGCAGACACGGCGAAAAACTGTTTTTT.

The V and J genes are TRBV5-1 and TRBJ2-1, with TRBD2 matching 9 bases. The CDR3 spans 21 residues. V lost 0 bases, J lost 0 bases, and 16 bases stayed unmatched. Germline V gene sequence: CDR1 SGHRS, CDR2 YFSETQ. CDR3 nucleotide sequence: TGCGCCAGCAGCTTGGGACCCTCATGGGGGGCTAGCGGGATCTCCTACAATGAGCAGTTCTTC. It encodes CASSLGPSWGASGISYNEQFF.

The chain combines TRBV7-9 with TRBJ1-4; D unclear. V was clipped by 4 bases and J by 8 bases, with 8 bases between them. The length of the CDR3 is 12 residues. Germline V gives CDR1 SEHNR, CDR2 FQNEAQ (reference sequence). For the CDR3, the DNA is TGTGCCAGCAGCTCCGGCGGCGAAAAACTGTTTTTT. It codes for CASSSGGEKLFF.

The J gene is TRBJ2-1, the V gene TRBV6-6; tentatively, D is TRBD2 (5 bases). CDR1 and CDR2 from the germline V gene are MNHNY and SVGAGI (reference sequence). The CDR3 has 14 residues. The V end was cut by 7 bases, the J end by 6 bases, with 16 bases between. The CDR3 sequence is CASTLPGVTNEQFF. DNA for the CDR3: TGTGCCAGCACTCTTCCCGGGGTTACCAATGAGCAGTTCTTC.

The rearrangement uses TRBV30 and TRBJ2-7; either TRBD1 or TRBD2 may supply D (5 bases each). Germline V lookup: CDR1 GTSNPN, CDR2 SVGIG (reference sequence). CDR3 length equals 9 residues. Trimming removed 4 bases from V and 9 bases from J, with 7 bases in between. As DNA, the CDR3 is TGTGCCTGGACAGGGAGGCAGTACTTC. Translation gives CAWTGRQYF.